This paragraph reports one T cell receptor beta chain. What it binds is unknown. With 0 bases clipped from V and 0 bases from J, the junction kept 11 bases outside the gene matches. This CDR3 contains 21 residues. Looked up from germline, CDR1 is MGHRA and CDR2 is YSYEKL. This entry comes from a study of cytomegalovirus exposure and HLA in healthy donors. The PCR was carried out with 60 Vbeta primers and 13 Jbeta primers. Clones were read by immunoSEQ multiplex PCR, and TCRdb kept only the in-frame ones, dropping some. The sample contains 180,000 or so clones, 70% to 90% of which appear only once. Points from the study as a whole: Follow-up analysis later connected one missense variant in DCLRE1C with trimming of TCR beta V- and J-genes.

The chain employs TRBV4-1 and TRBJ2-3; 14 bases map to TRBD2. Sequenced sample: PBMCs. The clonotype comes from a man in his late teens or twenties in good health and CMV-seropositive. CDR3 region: CASSQDYGLAGGTASTDTQYF. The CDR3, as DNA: TGCGCCAGCAGCCAAGATTACGGACTAGCGGGGGGCACTGCTAGCACAGATACGCAGTATTTT.